The source of this T cell receptor beta chain is a study of T-cell reconstitution after alpha-beta-depleted transplantation in children. The TCRbeta library was prepared with unique molecular identifiers. TCRdb recomputed calls from the PCR reads with MiXCR, one row per CDR3 protein. The table shows approximately 250,000 distinct CDR3 sequences, with roughly a quarter occurring only once. Points from the study as a whole: When one year had passed after transplant, most T-cell counts and diversity came from newly produced T cells. It was reported that alpha-beta T cells came from several hundred expanded graft clones (about two months after transplant).

This CDR3 is built from 14 residues. Germline V gene lookup returns CDR1 SEHNR and CDR2 FQNEAQ (reference sequence). V was pared by 5 bases and J by 3 bases, with 4 bases of the junction left unmatched. This clonotype was seen a handful of times. Its antigen is not identified. The chain recombines TRBV7-9 with TRBJ2-1; 7 bases line up with TRBD1. The source was PBMCs, collected before TCRalphabeta/CD19-depleted stem cell transplant. The clonotype originates from a girl aged 2 to 10 with Fanconi anemia, due to receive a stem cell transplant. CDR3 bases: TGTGCCAGCAGCCCTTGGACAGGCTACAATGAGCAGTTCTTC. This codes for CASSPWTGYNEQFF.